This TCR beta chain was obtained from a study of blood T cell repertoires in COVID-19 (TCRdb year 2020). Looking at the study overall: The collaborator samples originated in the United States, Italy and Spain and spanned the acute and convalescent phases of COVID-19. Deeply sampled blood TCRbeta repertoires from subjects exposed to, actively infected with, or recovered from COVID-19 were included in the dataset. The samples were drawn from two sources: the first 160 participants of the ongoing ImmuneRACE study, and over 950 subjects contributed by 6 global collaborators. Nearly every sample came with metadata listing a de-identified subject ID, COVID-19 status, age in years and sex. The material from the prospective study consisted of cDNA or gDNA derived from T cells, B-cell-depleted T cells, or PBMCs. HLA class I and class II types, where available, came from metadata supplied by the sample provider rather than from assay-based typing. The repertoires were released in a freely available public database intended as a resource for research on the immune response to SARS-CoV-2.

Trimming takes 7 bases off V and 0 bases off J; junction bases not matched to a gene: 11. From a lookup of the germline V gene (reference sequence), CDR1 and CDR2 are LNHDA and SQIVND. The CDR3 sequence holds 17 residues, the cysteine and phenylalanine included. CDR3 DNA only is kept here, 51 bases in frame from base 1. TCRbeta CDR3 regions were amplified from genomic DNA by means of the immunoSEQ Assay, a bias-controlled multiplex PCR. Under the source paper's analysis protocol: The number of nucleated cells in each sample was estimated by amplification of reference gene primers within the assay. To quantify the absolute abundance of each unique TCRbeta CDR3 rearrangement, sequence reads were collapsed and filtered. For each sample, productive Simpson clonality was calculated as the square root of Simpson's diversity index across productive rearrangements. This immuneACCESS table, as held by TCRdb, lists in-frame sequences with V and J called but not all clones. Of the missing ones, under half trace to an unresolved V gene in checked studies; the others have no known cause. D and trimming were read from the DNA, whereas the V and J calls and clone size are those reported in that table. The table for this sample lists 300,000 to 400,000 clones; about 88% of them were counted only once. 7% to 7.5% of the sample comes from the top ten.

In the case of this clone: Its antigen is unknown. The record has no base qualities; no much larger clone is one base away.

Study-level results and caveats: The quantity of clinical and demographic metadata differed by source and by participant and was supplied without curation.

One collaborating source in Seattle enrolled patients while the patients were actively infected and followed the patients over time throughout the course of disease. Whole blood was collected in K2EDTA tubes by collaborating institutions according to the institutions' own protocols. Collaborator samples were shipped for TCRbeta analysis as frozen whole blood, isolated PBMCs, or DNA extracted from either sample type. This receptor was taken from a woman aged 60-75 years with COVID-19, enrolled during active disease. Input material: peripheral blood. The sequence links TRBV19 to TRBJ1-3, and TRBD1 aligns with 8 junction nucleotides. DNA sequence: TGTGCCAGTACCAGGACAGGGCAGCTCCACTCTGGAAACACCATATATTTT. Protein translation: CASTRTGQLHSGNTIYF.